The 15 T cell receptor beta chains below come from one sample, sequenced in a study of shared clonotypes between healthy human individuals. Profiling relied on immunoSEQ multiplex PCR, and the TCRdb table lists in-frame clones only, not all of them. Altogether some 2,000,000 clones are present, under 97% being singletons, with the ten largest covering 0.1% to 0.15%. The specimen was naive CD4+ T cells sorted from blood. As to subset: CD45RA+ positively selected. The receptors here all came from a man younger than 35 in good health.

V is TRBV21-1 and J is TRBJ2-7. TRBV21-1 is assigned pseudogene status. CDR3 length: 14 amino acids. The chain's CDR3 is CASSKAADRYEQYF. For the CDR3, the DNA is TGTGCCAGCAGCAAAGCGGCAGACCGTTACGAGCAGTACTTC.

The chain has TRBV7-9 and TRBJ2-5, with 7 positions matching TRBD1. The CDR3 loop spans 15 amino acids. Germline loops: CDR1 SEHNR, CDR2 FQNEAQ (reference sequence). With V trimmed by 5 bases and J by 3 bases, 9 bases remained unmatched. CDR3 in DNA: TGTGCCAGCAGCCCCGCGACAGGGTGGGAAGAGACCCAGTACTTC. Its translation: CASSPATGWEETQYF.

The chain is built from TRBV5-1 and TRBJ2-3, with 12 positions matching TRBD1. Trimming took 1 base from V and 4 from J; bases not matched to a gene: 7. The CDR3 totals 17 residues. Looked up from germline, CDR1 is SGHRS and CDR2 is YFSETQ. CDR3 in DNA: TGCGCCAGCAGCTTGTCTCCAGGGACAGGGGGCGCAGATACGCAGTATTTT. Protein sequence: CASSLSPGTGGADTQYF.

The rearrangement uses TRBV25-1 and TRBJ2-1; a weak D match, TRBD1 (5 bases). This CDR3 spans 15 amino acids. Trimming cost V 8 bases and J 6 bases, with 20 bases left between them. CDR1 is MGHDK, CDR2 SYGVNS, per germline. The CDR3 loop reads CASGDLTADSNEQFF. The CDR3 bases are TGTGCCAGCGGGGATCTGACAGCAGACTCCAATGAGCAGTTCTTC.

The chain links TRBV6-5 to TRBJ2-5; the D is unclear. This CDR3 contains 13 residues. The germline CDR1 and CDR2 sequences are MNHEY and SVGAGI. Trimming took 2 bases from V and 3 from J, leaving 7 bases between them. This chain's CDR3 is CASSYMGKETQYF. In DNA form, the CDR3 reads TGTGCCAGCAGTTACATGGGCAAAGAGACCCAGTACTTC.

The genes are TRBV9 and TRBJ2-7; the D gene is possibly TRBD1 (5 bases). This CDR3 comprises 14 residues. Germline values: CDR1 SGDLS, CDR2 YYNGEE. Trimming took off 8 bases at V and 0 bases at J, with 15 bases between the two ends. This chain's CDR3 is CARVRTKFSYEQYF. DNA for the CDR3: TGTGCCAGGGTCCGGACAAAATTCTCCTACGAGCAGTACTTC.

The gene calls are TRBV30 and TRBJ2-7; the match to TRBD2 covers 7 bases. The CDR3 loop spans 15 amino acids. The ends lost 2 bases at V and 6 bases at J; junction bases unmatched: 13. Looked up from germline, CDR1 is GTSNPN and CDR2 is SVGIG (reference sequence). CDR3: CAWSLTTRGTIEQYF. CDR3 DNA sequence: TGTGCCTGGAGTCTTACGACCCGTGGGACTATCGAGCAGTACTTC.

The V and J genes are TRBV10-2 and TRBJ2-7; D unresolved. The germline V and J ends were trimmed by 3 bases and 6 bases, with 9 bases remaining between them. Germline CDR1 WSHSY, CDR2 SAAADI. CDR3 length: 12 residues. The CDR3: CASSDEGPEQYF. The CDR3 DNA follows: TGCGCCAGCAGTGACGAAGGACCCGAGCAGTACTTC.

The chain joins TRBV28 to TRBJ1-5; maybe TRBD1 (5 bases). This CDR3 has 15 residues. Germline lookup yields CDR1 MDHEN and CDR2 SYDVKM. V gave up 3 bases and J gave up 3 bases, with 12 bases separating them. In DNA form, the CDR3 reads TGTGCCAGCAGTTTTGGCAGGGAGGTCAATCAGCCCCAGCATTTT. Its translation is CASSFGREVNQPQHF.

The chain joins TRBV15 to TRBJ1-1, with D possibly being TRBD1 (5 bases). Looked up from germline, CDR1 is LNHNV and CDR2 is YYDKDF (reference sequence). V lost 0 bases to trimming and J lost 8 bases, with 28 bases between them. The length of the CDR3 is 19 residues. This chain's CDR3 is CATSRDPGRTGFVRPEAFF. In DNA, the CDR3 is TGTGCCACCAGCAGAGATCCGGGACGTACTGGGTTCGTACGTCCGGAAGCTTTCTTT.

This chain connects TRBV2 to TRBJ2-1, with D possibly being TRBD2 (6 bases). There are 14 residues in the CDR3. Germline CDR1 is SNHLY and CDR2 is FYNNEI. The germline V and J ends were trimmed by 4 bases and 8 bases, with 15 bases remaining between them. The DNA for the CDR3 is TGTGCCAGCAGTGTCGCGGGACCGCGGCATGAGCAGTTCTTC. Amino acid sequence: CASSVAGPRHEQFF.

This clone was counted once. V and J are TRBV2 and TRBJ1-1, with 10 nucleotides matching TRBD1. The CDR3 contains 15 residues. Germline V lookup: CDR1 SNHLY, CDR2 FYNNEI. The junction had 9 bases not matched to a gene; V was cut back by 8 bases and J by 3 bases. DNA for the CDR3: TGTGCCAGCCGCAAACTGACAGGGGGCTACACTGAAGCTTTCTTT. Encoded protein: CASRKLTGGYTEAFF.

The chain is built from TRBV5-4 and TRBJ2-1; 15 bases are a match to TRBD2. This CDR3 spans 16 amino acids. V lost 4 bases and J lost 9; bases outside the gene matches: 8. CDR1 is SGHNT, CDR2 YYREEE, per germline (reference sequence). The CDR3 spells CASSPKGLAGGSEQFF. CDR3 bases: TGTGCCAGCAGCCCTAAGGGACTAGCGGGAGGAAGTGAGCAGTTCTTC.

CDR3 amino acids: CASSILADRGGYTF. CDR3 in DNA: TGCGCCAGCAGTATATTAGCCGACAGGGGCGGCTACACCTTC. The rearrangement links TRBV5-1 to TRBJ1-2; 8 bases line up with TRBD1. With 5 bases clipped from V and 8 bases from J, the junction kept 11 bases outside the gene matches. The CDR3 contains 14 residues. Germline lookup yields CDR1 SGHRS and CDR2 YFSETQ.

The V gene is TRBV10-1, the J gene TRBJ2-2; possibly TRBD1 for D (5 bases). Germline CDR1 and CDR2: WNHNN and SYGVQD (reference sequence). V dropped 4 bases and J dropped 7 bases, with 7 bases sitting between them. The CDR3 sequence is 12 residues long. The CDR3: CASSAGFGELFF. CDR3 bases: TGCGCCAGCAGTGCAGGGTTCGGGGAGCTGTTTTTT.